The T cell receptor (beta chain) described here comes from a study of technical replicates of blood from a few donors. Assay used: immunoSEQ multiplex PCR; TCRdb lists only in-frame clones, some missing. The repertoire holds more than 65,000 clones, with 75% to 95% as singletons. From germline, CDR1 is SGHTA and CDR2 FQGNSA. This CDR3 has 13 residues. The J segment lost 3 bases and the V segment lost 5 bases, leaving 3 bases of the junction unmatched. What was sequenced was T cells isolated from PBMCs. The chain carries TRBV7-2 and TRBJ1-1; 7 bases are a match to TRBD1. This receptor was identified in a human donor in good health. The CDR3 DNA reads TGTGCCAGCAGCGATACAGGGGACACTGAAGCTTTCTTT. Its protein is CASSDTGDTEAFF.